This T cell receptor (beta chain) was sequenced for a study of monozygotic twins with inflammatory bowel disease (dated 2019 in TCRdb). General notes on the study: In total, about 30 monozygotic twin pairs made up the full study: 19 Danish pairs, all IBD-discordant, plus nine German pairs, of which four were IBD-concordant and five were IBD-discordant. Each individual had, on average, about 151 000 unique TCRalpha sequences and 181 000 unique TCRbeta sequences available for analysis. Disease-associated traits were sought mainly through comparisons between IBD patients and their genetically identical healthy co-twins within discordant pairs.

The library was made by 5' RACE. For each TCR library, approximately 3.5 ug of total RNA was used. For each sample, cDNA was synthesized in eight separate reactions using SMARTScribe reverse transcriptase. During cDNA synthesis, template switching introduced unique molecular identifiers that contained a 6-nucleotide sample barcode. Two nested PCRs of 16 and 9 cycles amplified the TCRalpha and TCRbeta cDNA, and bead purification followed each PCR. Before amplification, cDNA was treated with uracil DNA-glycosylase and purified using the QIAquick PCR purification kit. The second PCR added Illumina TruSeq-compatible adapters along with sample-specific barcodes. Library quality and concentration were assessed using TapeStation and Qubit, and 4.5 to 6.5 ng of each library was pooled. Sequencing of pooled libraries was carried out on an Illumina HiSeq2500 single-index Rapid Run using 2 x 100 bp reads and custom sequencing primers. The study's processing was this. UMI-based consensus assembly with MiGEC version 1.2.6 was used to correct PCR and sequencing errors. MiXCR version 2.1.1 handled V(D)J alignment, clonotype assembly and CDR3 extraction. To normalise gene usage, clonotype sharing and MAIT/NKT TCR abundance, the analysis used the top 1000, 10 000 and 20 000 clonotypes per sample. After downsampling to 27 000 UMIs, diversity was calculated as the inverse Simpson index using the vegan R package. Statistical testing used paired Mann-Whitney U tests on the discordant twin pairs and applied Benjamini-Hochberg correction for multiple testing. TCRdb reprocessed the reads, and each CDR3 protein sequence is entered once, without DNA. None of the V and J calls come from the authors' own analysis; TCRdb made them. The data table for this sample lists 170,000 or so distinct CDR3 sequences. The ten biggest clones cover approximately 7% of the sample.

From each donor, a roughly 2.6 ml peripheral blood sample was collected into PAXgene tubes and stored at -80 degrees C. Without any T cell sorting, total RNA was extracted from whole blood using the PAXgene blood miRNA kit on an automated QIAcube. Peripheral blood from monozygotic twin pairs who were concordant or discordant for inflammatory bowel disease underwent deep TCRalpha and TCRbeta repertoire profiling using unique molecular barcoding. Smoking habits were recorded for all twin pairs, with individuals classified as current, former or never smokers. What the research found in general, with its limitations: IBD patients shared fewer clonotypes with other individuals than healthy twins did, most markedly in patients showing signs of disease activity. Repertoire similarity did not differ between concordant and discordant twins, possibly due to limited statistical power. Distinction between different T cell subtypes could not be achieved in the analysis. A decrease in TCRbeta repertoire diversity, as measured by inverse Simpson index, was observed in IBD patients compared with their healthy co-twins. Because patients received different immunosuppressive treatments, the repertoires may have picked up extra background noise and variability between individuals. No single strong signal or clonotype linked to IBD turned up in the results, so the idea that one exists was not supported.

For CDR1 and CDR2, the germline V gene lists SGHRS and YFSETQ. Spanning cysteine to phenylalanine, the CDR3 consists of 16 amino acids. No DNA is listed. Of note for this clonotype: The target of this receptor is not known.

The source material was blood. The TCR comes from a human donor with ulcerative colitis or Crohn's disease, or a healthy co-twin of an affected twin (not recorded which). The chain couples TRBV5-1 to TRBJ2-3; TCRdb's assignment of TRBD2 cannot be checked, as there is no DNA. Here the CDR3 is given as CASSLRSGGLTDTQYF.